The T cell receptor beta chain under discussion was sequenced for a study of T cell responses to AZD1222 COVID-19 vaccine. With regard to this clone: Its antigen is not known.

Using immunoSEQ multiplex PCR, the repertoire was profiled, and TCRdb retains in-frame clones only, with some absent. The sample has roughly 77,000 clones; more than 90% are singletons. Pooled in the analysis were second doses at about 4 or about 12 weeks. Findings and caveats of the study: Receipt of two AZD1222 doses was followed by a rise in Spike-specific TCR breadth and depth. Donors in the cohort were predominantly white British and more often female, and clonal diversity was possibly underestimated. Repertoires were sampled only after the peak T cell response.

The sequencing used peripheral blood, collected 28 days after the second AZD1222 dose. The source of this sequence is an adult who received the AZD1222 COVID-19 vaccine.

CDR3 sequence reads: CASSLGLGGQSNQPQHF. CDR3 nucleotides: TGTGCCAGCAGCTTAGGGTTGGGGGGCCAGAGCAATCAGCCCCAGCATTTT. The chain employs TRBV7-6 and TRBJ1-5, with TRBD1 as a possible D gene (6 bases). CDR1 is SGHVS and CDR2 is FNYEAQ in the germline V gene. V lost 1 base and J 1 base, leaving 14 bases between the germline ends. The CDR3 has 17 residues.